What follows are 20 T cell receptor beta chains derived from one specimen sequenced in a study of blood T cell repertoires in COVID-19. TCRdb keeps only in-frame clones here, not all; method: immunoSEQ multiplex PCR. The sample includes some 150,000 clones, about four fifths of them seen just once. The sequencing input was PBMCs or T cells enriched from blood (not recorded which). Source of these receptors: a man in his fifties or sixties who had recovered from COVID-19.

Turning to this clone: The junction departs from the called germline gene at one end, perhaps through a read error. The V and J genes are TRBV24-1 and TRBJ2-2; 8 bases match TRBD2. The CDR3 spans 15 residues. CDR1 KGHDR and CDR2 SFDVKD come from the germline V gene. The CDR3 DNA reads TGTGCCACAAGTGGGGTAGCGGGGCCAACCGGGGAGCTGTTTTTT. Translated, it gives CATSGVAGPTGELFF.

The CDR3 nucleotides are TGCAGTGCACCTGACGAGGACGAGCAGTACTTC. Translation gives CSAPDEDEQYF. The gene calls are TRBV20-1 and TRBJ2-7; D is unclear. There are 11 residues in the CDR3. Trimming stripped 6 bases from V and 5 bases from J, with 11 bases between. Germline values: CDR1 DFQATT, CDR2 SNEGSKA (reference sequence).

This rearrangement joins TRBV5-1 to TRBJ1-4; 7 bases line up with TRBD1. CDR3 length: 14 residues. The germline CDR1 and CDR2 sequences are SGHRS and YFSETQ. V trimming: 4 bases; J trimming: 7 bases; junction bases outside the gene matches: 7. The CDR3 protein is CASSLRTGGEKLFF. CDR3 in DNA: TGCGCCAGCAGCCTGCGGACAGGCGGTGAAAAACTGTTTTTT.

This rearrangement joins TRBV7-2 to TRBJ1-6; perhaps TRBD1 as D (5 bases). V gave up 5 bases and J gave up 3 bases, with 11 bases separating them. The CDR3 contains 15 residues. The germline CDR1 and CDR2 sequences are SGHTA and FQGNSA. In DNA, the CDR3 is TGTGCCAGCAGCCAGGACAACATCTATAATTCACCCCTCCACTTT. Translated: CASSQDNIYNSPLHF.

The CDR3 loop is CASSIRRETQYF. For the CDR3, the DNA is TGTGCCAGTAGTATAAGGCGGGAGACCCAGTACTTC. The gene calls are TRBV19 and TRBJ2-5, with D uncertain. Germline V gene lookup returns CDR1 LNHDA and CDR2 SQIVND (reference sequence). The V end was cut by 2 bases, the J end by 5 bases, with 6 bases between. CDR3 length: 12 residues. Supplemented by reference TRBV19 and TRBJ2-5, the full variable domain reads DGGITQSPKYLFRKEGQNVTLSCEQNLNHDAMYWYRQDPGQGLRLIYYSQIVNDFQKGDIAEGYSVSREKKESFPLTVTSAQKNPTAFYLCASSIRRETQYFGPGTRLLVL.

This rearrangement joins TRBV19 to TRBJ2-3; D is unresolved. In germline, CDR1 is LNHDA, CDR2 SQIVND (reference sequence). This CDR3 contains 14 residues. Between the trimmed V and J ends, which lost 5 bases and 0 bases, there was a span of 9 bases. The CDR3 loop is CASSRAPSTDTQYF. The CDR3, as DNA: TGTGCCAGTAGTCGCGCACCGAGCACAGATACGCAGTATTTT.

V is TRBV12-3 or TRBV12-4 and J is TRBJ1-5, with D uncertain. Trimming stripped 3 bases from V and 5 bases from J, with 5 bases between. The CDR3 is 12 residues long. Here the CDR3 DNA reads TGTGCCAGCAGTTTTGCGGATCAGCCCCAGCATTTT. It encodes CASSFADQPQHF.

This clone was detected only a few times. J is TRBJ2-7 and V is TRBV4-3; D may be TRBD2 (6 bases). V was clipped by 1 base and J by 3 bases, with 13 bases between them. Germline V lookup: CDR1 LGHNA, CDR2 YSLEER. CDR3 size: 15 residues. The CDR3 here is CASSQASGVNYEQYF. The DNA of the CDR3 is TGCGCCAGCAGCCAAGCGTCGGGGGTAAACTACGAGCAGTACTTC.

In this sample, this clone turned up once. This sequence joins TRBV7-2 and TRBJ2-1, with 14 nucleotides matching TRBD2. Germline V lookup: CDR1 SGHTA, CDR2 FQGNSA. The CDR3 totals 18 residues. With 4 bases clipped from V and 8 bases from J, the junction kept 13 bases outside the gene matches. In DNA, the CDR3 is TGTGCCAGCAGCTCTAACCGACTTGGACTAGCGGGAGGCGATGAGCAGTTCTTC. Translation gives CASSSNRLGLAGGDEQFF.

The rearrangement links TRBV6-4 to TRBJ1-2, with TRBD1 matching 8 bases. There are 15 residues in the CDR3. The ends lost 3 bases at V and 4 bases at J; junction bases unmatched: 7. CDR1 is MRHNA, CDR2 SNTAGT, per germline. The CDR3 nucleotides are TGTGCCAGCAGTGAGCAGGGGGCGCAAGGCTATGGCTACACCTTC. Translating it yields CASSEQGAQGYGYTF.

The chain joins TRBV7-2 to TRBJ1-3, with unresolved D. Between the trimmed V and J ends, which lost 2 bases and 0 bases, there was a span of 11 bases. In germline, CDR1 is SGHTA, CDR2 FQGNSA. The CDR3 contains 16 residues. The DNA for the CDR3 is TGTGCCAGCAGCTTATATGAGACAAGCTCTGGAAACACCATATATTTT. Protein: CASSLYETSSGNTIYF.

The chain uses TRBV19 and TRBJ1-2; D call uncertain. Per germline, CDR1 LNHDA and CDR2 SQIVND (reference sequence). CDR3 length: 14 residues. V lost 3 bases, J lost 8 bases, and 16 bases lay in between. The CDR3 DNA reads as TGTGCCAGTAGTATGAGGGTATCAGGTGGAGGCTACACCTTC. This encodes CASSMRVSGGGYTF. The entire variable domain, with the rest obtained from reference TRBV19 and TRBJ1-2, is as follows: DGGITQSPKYLFRKEGQNVTLSCEQNLNHDAMYWYRQDPGQGLRLIYYSQIVNDFQKGDIAEGYSVSREKKESFPLTVTSAQKNPTAFYLCASSMRVSGGGYTFGSGTRLTVV.

The sample holds one count of this clone. This chain links TRBV6-5 with TRBJ2-7; 10 bases agree with TRBD2. Per the germline V gene, CDR1 is MNHEY and CDR2 is SVGAGI. This CDR3 is built from 15 residues. V lost 10 bases, J lost 0 bases, and 9 bases stayed unmatched. CDR3 nucleotide sequence: TGTGCCACCCTGGGAACTAGCGGGGACTCCTACGAGCAGTACTTC. It encodes CATLGTSGDSYEQYF.

The CDR3: CASSLRQGAYNSPLHF. CDR3 DNA sequence: TGTGCCAGCAGCTTGAGGCAGGGGGCGTACAATTCACCCCTCCACTTT. This chain joins TRBV5-6 and TRBJ1-6; 8 nucleotides line up with TRBD1. Germline V gives CDR1 SGHDT, CDR2 YYEEEE. V lost 1 base and J lost 7; bases outside the gene matches: 7. CDR3 length: 16 residues.

The rearrangement links TRBV6-2 or TRBV6-3 to TRBJ1-6, with 10 bases fitting TRBD1. Trimming took 2 bases from V and 9 from J; bases not matched to a gene: 7. This CDR3 comprises 16 residues. Germline CDR1 is MNHEY and CDR2 is SVGEGT. The CDR3 DNA sequence: TGTGCCAGCAGTTACCCGGGACAGGGGCGAGGTTCACCCCTCCACTTT. This encodes CASSYPGQGRGSPLHF.

The chain joins TRBV28 to TRBJ1-5, with 9 bases matching TRBD1. Germline V gene lookup returns CDR1 MDHEN and CDR2 SYDVKM. V was clipped by 4 bases and J by 4 bases; unmatched bases: 14. The CDR3 extends over 18 amino acids. CDR3 bases: TGTGCCAGCAGTTCCCCTTTCCCCGGGACAGGGCGGAATCAGCCCCAGCATTTT. This gives the protein CASSSPFPGTGRNQPQHF.

The chain is built from TRBV6-2 or TRBV6-3 and TRBJ2-3; 7 nucleotides align to TRBD2. The V gene end was trimmed by 2 bases and the J gene end by 3 bases; junction bases not matched to a gene: 8. Germline-derived CDR1 and CDR2 are MNHEY and SVGEGT. The CDR3 is made up of 16 amino acids. The CDR3 protein is CASSYPPAGWTDTQYF. CDR3 DNA sequence: TGTGCCAGCAGTTACCCCCCAGCGGGGTGGACAGATACGCAGTATTTT.

The CDR3 DNA sequence: TGTGCCAGTAGTAAACGACTAGCTTACAATGAGCAGTTCTTC. This encodes CASSKRLAYNEQFF. The chain combines TRBV19 with TRBJ2-1, with TRBD2 matching 7 bases. The germline V gene encodes CDR1 LNHDA and CDR2 SQIVND (reference sequence). The V and J ends lost 4 bases and 4 bases, in that order; junction bases with no gene match: 4. The CDR3 is 14 residues long.

The gene calls are TRBV5-1 and TRBJ2-7; 7 positions match TRBD1. Germline CDR1 reads SGHRS; CDR2 reads YFSETQ. Losses at the gene ends were 1 base for V and 5 bases for J; bases not matched to a gene: 12. This CDR3 region has 16 residues. In DNA form, the CDR3 reads TGCGCCAGCAGCTTGACCCCCCTCGACAGGGCCCACGAGCAGTACTTC. Translation: CASSLTPLDRAHEQYF.

This clone appeared once. This chain links TRBV27 with TRBJ1-1; TRBD1 might be the D (5 bases). Germline lookup yields CDR1 MNHEY and CDR2 SMNVEV (reference sequence). CDR3 size: 16 residues. V was pared by 3 bases and J by 5 bases, with 19 bases between. The CDR3 spells CASSFRAGRARTEAFF. The CDR3 DNA follows: TGTGCCAGCAGTTTTCGAGCCGGCAGGGCACGTACTGAAGCTTTCTTT.